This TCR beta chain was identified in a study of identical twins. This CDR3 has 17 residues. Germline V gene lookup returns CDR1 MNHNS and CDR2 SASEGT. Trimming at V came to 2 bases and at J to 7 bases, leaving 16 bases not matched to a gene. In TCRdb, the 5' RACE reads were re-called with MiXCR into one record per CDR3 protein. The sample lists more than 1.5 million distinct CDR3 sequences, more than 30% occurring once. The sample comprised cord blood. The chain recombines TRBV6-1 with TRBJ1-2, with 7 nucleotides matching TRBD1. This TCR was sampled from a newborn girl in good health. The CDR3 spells CASSESPMTGRFSGYTF. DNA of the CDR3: TGTGCCAGCAGTGAATCCCCGATGACAGGGAGGTTCTCTGGCTACACCTTC.